This T cell receptor (beta chain) was recovered during a study of CD8+ T cells in alopecia areata listed by TCRdb under 2018. Study-level background: Treated patients were enrolled in an open-label pilot trial of oral tofacitinib, 5 to 10 mg twice daily, for moderate-to-severe alopecia areata. Tofacitinib-treated patients had biopsies at baseline and at 4 and 24 weeks of treatment, with a later scalp biopsy in several patients. TCRbeta CDR3 regions were amplified by immunoSEQ multiplex PCR using 35 Vbeta forward and 13 Jbeta reverse primers. Tofacitinib was administered for 6 to 18 months, and 6 months of follow-up off drug were then conducted to assess delayed response and recurrence. Scalp clonality was compared among normal scalp (n=4), patchy alopecia areata scalp (n=8), and alopecia totalis/universalis scalp (n=8). Disease severity in treated patients was measured with the SALT score, which quantifies the percentage of affected scalp surface area. RNA was extracted with the PAXgene miRNA kit for fixed scalp, the miRNeasy kit for PBMCs, and the RNeasy kit for mouse skin. The study used high-throughput TCRbeta sequencing to examine T cell clonal expansion in alopecia areata, in both the C3H/HeJ mouse model and human patients. Scalp tissue and sorted CD4+ and CD8+ peripheral blood T cells from patchy and totalis/universalis alopecia areata patients and from healthy controls were covered by human TCRbeta sequencing. Study-wide findings and limitations: TCR sequences shared between patients were less clear than in mice, possibly partly because of HLA diversity in the patient population. Scalp clonality and the number of expanded CD8+ clones among the top 100 scalp clones were significantly decreased by tofacitinib. Lesional scalp, especially in alopecia totalis/universalis, showed higher clonality and more expanded CD8+ clones than normal scalp, suggesting antigenic drive. Unlike mouse skin, which is dominated by gammadelta T cells, normal human skin has resident alphabeta T cells that are also sequenced, and this complicates analysis of the scalp TCR repertoire. Because the treated cohort was small and had only one nonresponder, larger studies are needed to examine links between baseline CD8+ expansion and response. During tofacitinib treatment, many expanded lesional clones remained in scalp and blood, and this persistence may partly explain relapse after treatment is stopped.

The time point label on this specimen signifies: approximately 4 weeks on oral tofacitinib. The treatment or condition label, read with the paper, signifies: oral pan-JAK inhibitor, 5-10 mg twice daily. Peripheral blood and lesional scalp punch biopsies were obtained from patients with alopecia areata. PBMCs were isolated by density centrifugation and stained for CD3, CD4 and CD8, and CD4+ and CD8+ T cells were sorted on a FACSAria. The method was the immunoSEQ multiplex PCR assay. For TCR sequencing, RNA was extracted from every sample and reverse transcribed into cDNA to serve as template. First-strand cDNA was synthesized with SuperScript III using a 2:1 mix of oligo-dT and random hexamers. A synthetic immune receptor repertoire was used to gauge amplification bias, and whatever bias remained was removed computationally. The original pipeline was this. Raw reads were preprocessed to remove errors, and CDR3 was defined according to IMGT conventions as the region from the conserved cysteine to phenylalanine. To get clonality, Shannon entropy was normalized by log2 of the number of productive unique TCRs and the result was subtracted from 1. Scalp TCRbeta sequences were cross-referenced with sorted blood CD4 and CD8 repertoires so that the CD4 or CD8 identity of scalp clones could be inferred. TCRdb retrieved this table from immuneACCESS and kept in-frame rearrangements only. Not all clones are present; in checked studies, unresolved V genes account for under half, and no reason is known for the remainder. The V and J calls and the clone size are those of that table, but D and trimming were determined from the DNA. Present in this sample are 110,000 to 150,000 clones, 54% of which were seen just once. Approximately 15% of the sample is taken by the ten largest.

V is cut by 0 bases and J by 5 bases, and the space between the germline ends is 5 bases. From the germline V gene, CDR1 is SGHRS and CDR2 is YFSETQ. From the cysteine up to the phenylalanine, the CDR3 has a length of 13 residues. Just the 39-base CDR3 DNA is kept, in frame starting at base 1. There are a few counts of this clone. It has no known antigen specificity. Base qualities are not at hand, and no much larger clone is one base apart. This clonotype was obtained from a human donor with alopecia areata. This specimen consisted of CD8+ T cells sorted from blood, obtained at week 4, from a patient treated with tofacitinib. The chain uses TRBV5-1 and TRBJ1-4; no D segment can be confidently identified. The nucleotides are TGCGCCAGCAGCTTGGACCCAAATGAAAAACTGTTTTTT. This sequence encodes CASSLDPNEKLFF.